This T cell receptor (beta chain) was profiled in a study of early T cells in non-severe SARS-CoV-2 infection. Only a few counts were recorded for this clonotype. The CDR3 has 13 amino acids. CDR1 MNHEY and CDR2 SMNVEV come from the germline V gene (reference sequence). The V and J ends lost 7 bases and 2 bases, in that order; junction bases with no gene match: 2. Unique molecular identifier tags were affixed to discrete cDNA molecules. MiXCR was run by TCRdb on the 5' RACE reads, yielding one entry per CDR3 protein. Among approximately 80,000 distinct CDR3 sequences listed, about an eighth were seen once.

This receptor was obtained from an adult who was a healthcare worker with PCR-confirmed SARS-CoV-2 infection or an uninfected control (not recorded which). Sequenced: whole blood. The chain couples TRBV27 to TRBJ2-7, with 10 bases fitting TRBD1. CDR3 in amino acids: CASTGQGAYEQYF. CDR3 coding DNA: TGTGCCAGCACCGGACAGGGGGCCTACGAGCAGTACTTC.